The 20 T cell receptor beta chains below all came from one sample that was sequenced in a study of blood T cell repertoires in COVID-19. Clones were read by immunoSEQ multiplex PCR, and TCRdb kept only the in-frame ones, dropping some. Here the sample spans some 210,000 clones, around four fifths being singletons. Sequencing was done on a sample of PBMCs or T cells enriched from blood (not recorded which). The receptors shown here come from a man aged 40-55 years who had recovered from COVID-19.

This chain uses TRBV30 with TRBJ1-1; TRBD1 aligns across 9 bases. Germline values: CDR1 GTSNPN, CDR2 SVGIG (reference sequence). The CDR3 loop spans 13 amino acids. Unmatched junction bases numbered 12, after V lost 3 bases and J lost 13 bases. CDR3 coding DNA: TGTGCCTGGAGATCCGGACAGGGGTTGGAGTGTTTCTTT. Translating it yields CAWRSGQGLECFF.

The V gene is TRBV30, the J gene TRBJ1-4; D is unresolved. The length of the CDR3 is 14 residues. V was pared by 0 bases and J by 8 bases, with 13 bases between. CDR1 and CDR2 (germline): GTSNPN, SVGIG (reference sequence). The CDR3 DNA reads as TGTGCCTGGAGTGTTAGGACTGGGAGCGAAAAACTGTTTTTT. Protein product: CAWSVRTGSEKLFF.

This clone was counted a single time. The chain recombines TRBV7-9 with TRBJ1-4, with a weak D call TRBD1 (5 bases). Germline loops: CDR1 SEHNR, CDR2 FQNEAQ (reference sequence). The CDR3 extends over 12 amino acids. Trimming stripped 3 bases from V and 14 bases from J, with 13 bases between. The CDR3 region is CASSFLTGRLFF. CDR3 in DNA: TGTGCCAGCAGCTTCCTAACAGGTCGGCTGTTTTTT. The full variable domain, completed using reference TRBV7-9 and TRBJ1-4, is DTGVSQNPRHKITKRGQNVTFRCDPISEHNRLYWYRQTLGQGPEFLTYFQNEAQLEKSRLLSDRFSAERPKGSFSTLEIQRTEQGDSAMYLCASSFLTGRLFFGSGTQLSVL.

The V and J genes are TRBV5-1 and TRBJ1-4; a weak D match, TRBD1 (6 bases). The germline V gene encodes CDR1 SGHRS and CDR2 YFSETQ. This CDR3 has 15 residues. The ends were cut back, 6 bases at V and 7 bases at J, with 19 bases in the middle. CDR3 amino acids: CASTRVGAVGEKLFF. CDR3 bases: TGCGCCAGCACCCGGGTGGGGGCGGTAGGTGAAAAACTGTTTTTT.

The V gene is TRBV10-3, the J gene TRBJ1-1; 7 positions agree with TRBD1. Germline CDR1 reads ENHRY; CDR2 reads SYGVKD. The CDR3 consists of 13 residues. V shed 5 bases, J shed 1 base, and the junction held 1 base outside the gene matches. CDR3 sequence reads: CAISWTGNTEAFF. The CDR3 DNA is TGTGCCATCAGTTGGACAGGGAACACTGAAGCTTTCTTT.

This chain joins TRBV5-6 and TRBJ2-6, with D tentatively TRBD1 (5 bases). V was pared by 2 bases and J by 0 bases, with 6 bases between. The CDR3 runs 15 residues. The V gene's germline CDR1 is SGHDT and CDR2 YYEEEE. The CDR3 DNA follows: TGTGCCAGCAGCTTCAGGGACTCTGGGGCCAACGTCCTGACTTTC. Protein sequence: CASSFRDSGANVLTF.

This clone has at least ten counts. The chain joins TRBV3-1 (or the pseudogene TRBV3-2) to TRBJ2-1; no reliable D call. Trimming took 0 bases from V and 0 from J, leaving 6 bases between them. CDR1 LGHDT and CDR2 YNNKEL come from the germline V gene (reference sequence). The CDR3 has 15 amino acids. Written as DNA, the CDR3 is TGTGCCAGCAGCCAAGATGGGCTCTCCTACAATGAGCAGTTCTTC. It translates to CASSQDGLSYNEQFF.

The rearrangement joins TRBV5-1 to TRBJ2-7; 11 positions match TRBD2. The V gene's germline CDR1 is SGHRS and CDR2 YFSETQ. This CDR3 is 17 amino acids long. V lost 6 bases to trimming and J lost 4 bases; unmatched junction nucleotides: 15. CDR3 protein: CASTPRGTSGSGYEQYF. CDR3 in DNA: TGCGCCAGCACCCCCAGGGGAACTAGCGGGAGCGGTTACGAGCAGTACTTC.

V and J are TRBV7-9 and TRBJ1-2, with 8 bases aligning to TRBD1. CDR1 and CDR2 from the germline V gene are SEHNR and FQNEAQ (reference sequence). After removal of 10 bases from V and 7 bases from J, the junction contained 8 bases not matched to a gene. The CDR3 runs to 12 residues. The CDR3 bases are TGTGCCATAGCGACAGGGGAGCTTGGCTACACCTTC. It yields the protein CAIATGELGYTF.

The chain has TRBV18 and TRBJ2-5, with D uncertain. V shed 1 base and J shed 2 bases, with 8 bases lying between them. This CDR3 region has 14 residues. Germline values: CDR1 KGHSH, CDR2 LQKENI. As DNA, the CDR3 is TGTGCCAGCTCACCACGGAGTCTTCAAGAGACCCAGTACTTC. It specifies CASSPRSLQETQYF.

The V call is TRBV14, the J call TRBJ1-4; 12 nucleotides match TRBD1. The CDR3 sequence is 20 residues long. The junction had 16 bases not matched to a gene; V was cut back by 1 base and J by 7 bases. Germline CDR1 is SGHDN and CDR2 is FVKESK. CDR3 amino acids: CASSQAPAGTGGTSGEKLFF. The CDR3 DNA follows: TGTGCCAGCAGCCAAGCTCCCGCCGGGACAGGGGGCACGTCGGGTGAAAAACTGTTTTTT. Full variable domain (remainder filled in from reference TRBV14 and TRBJ1-4): EAGVTQFPSHSVIEKGQTVTLRCDPISGHDNLYWYRRVMGKEIKFLLHFVKESKQDESGMPNNRFLAERTGGTYSTLKVQPAELEDSGVYFCASSQAPAGTGGTSGEKLFFGSGTQLSVL.

The rearrangement uses TRBV7-6 and TRBJ2-3, with D uncertain. The V gene's germline CDR1 is SGHVS and CDR2 FNYEAQ. Trimming took 6 bases from V and 0 from J, leaving 13 bases between them. CDR3 length equals 15 residues. This CDR3 is CASRELGSSTDTQYF. For the CDR3, the DNA is TGTGCCAGCAGGGAGCTAGGTTCGAGCACAGATACGCAGTATTTT. Drawing the rest from reference TRBV7-6 and TRBJ2-3, the complete variable domain is GAGVSQSPRYKVTKRGQDVALRCDPISGHVSLYWYRQALGQGPEFLTYFNYEAQQDKSGLPNDRFSAERPEGSISTLTIQRTEQRDSAMYRCASRELGSSTDTQYFGPGTRLTVL.

This sequence joins TRBV19 and TRBJ1-1; D is undetermined. Germline values: CDR1 LNHDA, CDR2 SQIVND (reference sequence). The CDR3 sequence is 12 residues long. The V end was cut by 3 bases, the J end by 6 bases, with 8 bases between. In DNA form, the CDR3 reads TGTGCCAGTAGTATTTCGGGAGCTGAAGCTTTCTTT. Translating gives CASSISGAEAFF. The full variable domain, completed using reference TRBV19 and TRBJ1-1, is DGGITQSPKYLFRKEGQNVTLSCEQNLNHDAMYWYRQDPGQGLRLIYYSQIVNDFQKGDIAEGYSVSREKKESFPLTVTSAQKNPTAFYLCASSISGAEAFFGQGTRLTVV.

The V and J genes are TRBV24-1 and TRBJ2-5, with 8 bases matching TRBD1. Germline values: CDR1 KGHDR, CDR2 SFDVKD. The CDR3 is made up of 16 amino acids. J lost 5 bases, V lost 6 bases, and 13 bases had no gene match. This CDR3 is CATSTIHRGIRETQYF. CDR3 in DNA: TGTGCCACCAGTACCATCCACAGGGGGATACGGGAGACCCAGTACTTC.

The chain uses TRBV29-1 and TRBJ2-3; D call uncertain. The CDR3 is made up of 13 amino acids. V lost 3 bases to trimming and J lost 4 bases, with 11 bases between them. Looked up from germline, CDR1 is SQVTM and CDR2 is ANQGSEA. In nucleotides, the CDR3 is TGCAGCGTTGAGAGTAGTAGCTCAGATACGCAGTATTTT. Protein sequence: CSVESSSSDTQYF.

A remark on this clone: Its ends do not fully match the called genes, so a read error is possible. V and J are TRBV19 and TRBJ1-2, with a possible D match to TRBD1 (6 bases). The CDR3 consists of 14 residues. Germline CDR1 is LNHDA and CDR2 is SQIVND (reference sequence). CDR3 amino acids: CASSLTGSKYGYTF. CDR3 DNA sequence: TGTGCCAGTAGTCTCACAGGGTCTAAATATGGCTACACCTTC.

The chain joins TRBV3-1 (or the pseudogene TRBV3-2) to TRBJ1-3; a weak D match, TRBD1 (6 bases). V was shortened by 4 bases and J by 3 bases, with 10 bases between the two germline ends. The CDR3 runs to 14 residues. The germline V gene encodes CDR1 LGHDT and CDR2 YNNKEL (reference sequence). The CDR3 nucleotides are TGTGCCAGCAGCCCCCGGGACAATGGAAACACCATATATTTT. Translation gives CASSPRDNGNTIYF.

V and J are TRBV7-2 and TRBJ2-5; D remains unclear. This CDR3 is built from 15 residues. CDR1 and CDR2 (germline): SGHTA, FQGNSA. Deletions cut 2 bases from V and 2 bases from J, with 12 bases between. This CDR3 is CASSLYAKRQETQYF. The CDR3 bases are TGTGCCAGCAGCTTATACGCGAAACGGCAAGAGACCCAGTACTTC. Complete variable domain (other parts from reference TRBV7-2 and TRBJ2-5): GAGVSQSPSNKVTEKGKDVELRCDPISGHTALYWYRQSLGQGLEFLIYFQGNSAPDKSGLPSDRFSAERTGGSVSTLTIQRTQQEDSAVYLCASSLYAKRQETQYFGPGTRLLVL.

The chain recombines TRBV29-1 with TRBJ2-3; a weak D match, TRBD1 (5 bases). The V and J ends lost 2 bases and 1 base respectively, with 13 bases between them. This CDR3 region has 15 residues. In germline, CDR1 is SQVTM, CDR2 ANQGSEA. CDR3 sequence reads: CSVERAARGTDTQYF. As DNA, the CDR3 is TGCAGCGTTGAACGGGCAGCCAGGGGCACAGATACGCAGTATTTT.

The chain is built from TRBV7-2 and TRBJ1-1; tentatively, D is TRBD1 (5 bases). V was pared by 5 bases and J by 6 bases, with 22 bases between. The CDR3 loop spans 16 amino acids. The V gene's germline CDR1 is SGHTA and CDR2 FQGNSA. CDR3 residues: CASSRRFTGLGAEAFF. CDR3 bases: TGTGCCAGCAGCAGACGGTTTACGGGACTAGGCGCTGAAGCTTTCTTT.